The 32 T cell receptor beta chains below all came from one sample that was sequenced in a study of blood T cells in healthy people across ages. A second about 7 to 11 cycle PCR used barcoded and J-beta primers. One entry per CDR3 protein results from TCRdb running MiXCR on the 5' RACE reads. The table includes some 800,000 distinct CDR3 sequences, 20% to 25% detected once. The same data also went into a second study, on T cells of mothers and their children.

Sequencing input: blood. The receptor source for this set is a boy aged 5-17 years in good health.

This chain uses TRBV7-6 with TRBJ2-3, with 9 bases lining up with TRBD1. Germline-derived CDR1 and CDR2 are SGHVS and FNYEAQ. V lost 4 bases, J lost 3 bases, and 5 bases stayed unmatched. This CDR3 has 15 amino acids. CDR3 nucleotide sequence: TGTGCCAGCAGCTCACAGACAGGGGGGACAGATACGCAGTATTTT. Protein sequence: CASSSQTGGTDTQYF. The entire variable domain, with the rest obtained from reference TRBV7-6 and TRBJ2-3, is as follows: GAGVSQSPRYKVTKRGQDVALRCDPISGHVSLYWYRQALGQGPEFLTYFNYEAQQDKSGLPNDRFSAERPEGSISTLTIQRTEQRDSAMYRCASSSQTGGTDTQYFGPGTRLTVL.

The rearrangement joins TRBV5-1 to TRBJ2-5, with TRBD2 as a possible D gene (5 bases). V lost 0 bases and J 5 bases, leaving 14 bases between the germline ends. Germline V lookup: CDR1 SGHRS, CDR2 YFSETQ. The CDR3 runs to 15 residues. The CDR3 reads CASSLGPSRGETQYF. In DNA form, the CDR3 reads TGCGCCAGCAGCTTGGGGCCGTCCCGCGGGGAGACCCAGTACTTC. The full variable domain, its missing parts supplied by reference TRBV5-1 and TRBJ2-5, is KAGVTQTPRYLIKTRGQQVTLSCSPISGHRSVSWYQQTPGQGLQFLFEYFSETQRNKGNFPGRFSGRQFSNSRSEMNVSTLELGDSALYLCASSLGPSRGETQYFGPGTRLLVL.

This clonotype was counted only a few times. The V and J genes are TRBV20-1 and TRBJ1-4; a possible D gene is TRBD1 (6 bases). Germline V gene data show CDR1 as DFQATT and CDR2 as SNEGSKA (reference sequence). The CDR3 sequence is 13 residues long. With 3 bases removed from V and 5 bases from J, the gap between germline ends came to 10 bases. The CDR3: CSARDSRNEKLFF. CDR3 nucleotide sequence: TGCAGTGCTAGGGACAGCAGAAATGAAAAACTGTTTTTT.

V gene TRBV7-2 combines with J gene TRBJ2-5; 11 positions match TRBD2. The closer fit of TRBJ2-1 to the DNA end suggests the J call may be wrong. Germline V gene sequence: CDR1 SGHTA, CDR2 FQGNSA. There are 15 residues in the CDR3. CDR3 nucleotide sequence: TGTGCCAGCAGTTTATCGACTAGCGGGAACAATGAGCAGTTCTTC. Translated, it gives CASSLSTSGNNEQFF.

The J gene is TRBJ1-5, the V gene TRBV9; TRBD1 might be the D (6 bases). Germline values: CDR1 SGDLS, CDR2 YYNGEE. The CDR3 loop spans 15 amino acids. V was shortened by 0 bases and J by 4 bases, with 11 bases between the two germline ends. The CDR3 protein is CASSVGGTPNQPQHF. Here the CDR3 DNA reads TGTGCCAGCAGCGTAGGTGGGACACCTAATCAGCCCCAGCATTTT. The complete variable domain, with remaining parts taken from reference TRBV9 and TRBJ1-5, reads DSGVTQTPKHLITATGQRVTLRCSPRSGDLSVYWYQQSLDQGLQFLIQYYNGEERAKGNILERFSAQQFPDLHSELNLSSLELGDSALYFCASSVGGTPNQPQHFGDGTRLSIL.

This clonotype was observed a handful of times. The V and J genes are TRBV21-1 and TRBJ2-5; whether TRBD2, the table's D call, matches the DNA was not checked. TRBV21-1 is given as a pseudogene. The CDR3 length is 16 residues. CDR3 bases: TGTGCCAGCAGCAAAGCGAAAGCGGGAGTTGCGGAGACCCAGTACTTC. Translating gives CASSKAKAGVAETQYF.

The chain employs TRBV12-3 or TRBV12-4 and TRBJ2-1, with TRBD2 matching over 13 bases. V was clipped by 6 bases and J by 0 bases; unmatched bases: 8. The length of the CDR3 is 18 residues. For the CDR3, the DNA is TGTGCCAGCAGACCTGGACTAGCGGGAGTTTACTCCTACAATGAGCAGTTCTTC. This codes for CASRPGLAGVYSYNEQFF.

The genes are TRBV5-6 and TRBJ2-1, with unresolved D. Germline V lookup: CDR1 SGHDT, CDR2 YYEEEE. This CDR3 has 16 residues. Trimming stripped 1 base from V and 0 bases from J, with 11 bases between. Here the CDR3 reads CASSLIRASSYNEQFF. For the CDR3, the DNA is TGTGCCAGCAGCTTGATTCGGGCCAGCTCCTACAATGAGCAGTTCTTC.

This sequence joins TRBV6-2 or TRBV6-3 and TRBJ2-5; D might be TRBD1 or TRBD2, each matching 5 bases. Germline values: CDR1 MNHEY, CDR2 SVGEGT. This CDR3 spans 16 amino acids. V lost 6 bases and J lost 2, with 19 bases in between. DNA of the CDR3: TGTGCCAGCAGCACCCAACCGGGACGGGATCAAGAGACCCAGTACTTC. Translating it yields CASSTQPGRDQETQYF.

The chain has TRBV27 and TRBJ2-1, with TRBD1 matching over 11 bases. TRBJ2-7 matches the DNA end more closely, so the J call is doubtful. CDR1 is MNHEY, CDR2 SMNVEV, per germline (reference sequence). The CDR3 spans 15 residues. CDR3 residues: CASSSPGQGGYEQYF. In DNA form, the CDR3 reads TGTGCCAGCAGTTCACCGGGACAGGGGGGCTACGAGCAGTACTTC.

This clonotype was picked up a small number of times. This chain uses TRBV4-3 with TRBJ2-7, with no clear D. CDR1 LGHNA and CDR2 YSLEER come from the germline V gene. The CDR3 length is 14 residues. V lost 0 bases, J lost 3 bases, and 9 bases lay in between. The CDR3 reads CASSQELLFYEQYF. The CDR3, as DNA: TGCGCCAGCAGCCAAGAGCTTCTCTTCTACGAGCAGTACTTC.

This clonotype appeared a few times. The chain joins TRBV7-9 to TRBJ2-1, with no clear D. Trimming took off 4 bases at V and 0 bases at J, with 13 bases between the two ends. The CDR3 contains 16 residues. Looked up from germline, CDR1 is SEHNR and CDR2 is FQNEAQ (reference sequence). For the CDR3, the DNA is TGTGCCAGCAGCTCCCCCTTGCAGAGCTCCTACAATGAGCAGTTCTTC. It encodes CASSSPLQSSYNEQFF.

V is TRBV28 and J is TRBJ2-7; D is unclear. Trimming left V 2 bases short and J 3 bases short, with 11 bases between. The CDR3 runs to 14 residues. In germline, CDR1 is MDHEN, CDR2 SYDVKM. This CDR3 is CASSLPGIVYEQYF. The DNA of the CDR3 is TGTGCCAGCAGTTTACCAGGTATAGTCTACGAGCAGTACTTC.

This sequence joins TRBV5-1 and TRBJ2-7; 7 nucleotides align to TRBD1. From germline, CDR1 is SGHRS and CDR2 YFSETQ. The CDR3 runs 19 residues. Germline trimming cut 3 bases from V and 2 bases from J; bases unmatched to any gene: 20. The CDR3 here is CASSSTGAGVRLLPYEQYF. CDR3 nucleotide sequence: TGCGCCAGCAGCTCAACAGGGGCAGGGGTTCGGTTGCTACCCTACGAGCAGTACTTC.

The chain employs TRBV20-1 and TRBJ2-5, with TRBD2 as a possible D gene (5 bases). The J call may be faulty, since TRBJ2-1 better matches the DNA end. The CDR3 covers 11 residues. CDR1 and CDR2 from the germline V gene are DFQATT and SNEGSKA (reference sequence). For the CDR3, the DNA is TGCAGTGCTAGGACTATTTTTGAGCAGTTCTTC. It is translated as CSARTIFEQFF.

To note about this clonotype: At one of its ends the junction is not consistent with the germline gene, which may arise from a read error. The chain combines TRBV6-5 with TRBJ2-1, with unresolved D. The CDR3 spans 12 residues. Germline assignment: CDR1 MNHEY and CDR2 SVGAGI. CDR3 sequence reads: CASMAAYNEQFF. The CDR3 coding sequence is TGTGCCAGCATGGCAGCATACAATGAGCAGTTTTTC.

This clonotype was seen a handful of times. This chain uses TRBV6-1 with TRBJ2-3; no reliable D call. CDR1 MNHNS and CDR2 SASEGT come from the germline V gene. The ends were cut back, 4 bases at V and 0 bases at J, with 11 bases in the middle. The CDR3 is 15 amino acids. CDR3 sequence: CASSVRLPSTDTQYF. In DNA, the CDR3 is TGTGCCAGCAGTGTGAGACTCCCTAGCACAGATACGCAGTATTTT.

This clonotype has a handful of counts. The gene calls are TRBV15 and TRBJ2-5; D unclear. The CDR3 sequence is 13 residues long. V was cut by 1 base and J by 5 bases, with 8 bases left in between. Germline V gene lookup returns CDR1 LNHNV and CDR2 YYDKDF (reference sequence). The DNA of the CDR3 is TGTGCCACCAGCAGAGTTCTTTCGGAGACCCAGTACTTC. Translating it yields CATSRVLSETQYF.

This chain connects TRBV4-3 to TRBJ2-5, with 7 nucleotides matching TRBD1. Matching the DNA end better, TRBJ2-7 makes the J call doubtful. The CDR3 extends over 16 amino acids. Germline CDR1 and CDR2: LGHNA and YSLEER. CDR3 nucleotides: TGCGCCAGCAGCCCAAGAATCCTGACAGGGTATGACGAGCAGTACTTC. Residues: CASSPRILTGYDEQYF.

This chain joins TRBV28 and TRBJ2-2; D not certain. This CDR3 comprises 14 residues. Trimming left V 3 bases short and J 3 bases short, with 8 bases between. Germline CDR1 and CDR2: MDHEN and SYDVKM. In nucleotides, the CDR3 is TGTGCCAGCAGTTTTTCTGGTGACACCGGGGAGCTGTTTTTT. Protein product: CASSFSGDTGELFF.

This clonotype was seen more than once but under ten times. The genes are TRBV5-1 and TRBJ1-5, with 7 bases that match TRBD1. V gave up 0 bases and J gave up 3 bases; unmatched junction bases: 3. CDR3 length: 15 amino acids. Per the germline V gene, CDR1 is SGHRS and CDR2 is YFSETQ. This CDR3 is CASSLAGQANQPQHF. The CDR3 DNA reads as TGCGCCAGCAGCTTGGCTGGACAGGCCAATCAGCCCCAGCATTTT.

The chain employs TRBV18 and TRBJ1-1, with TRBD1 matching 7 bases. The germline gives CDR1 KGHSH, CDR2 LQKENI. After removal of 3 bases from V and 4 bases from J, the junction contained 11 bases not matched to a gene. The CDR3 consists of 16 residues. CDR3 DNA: TGTGCCAGCTCACCGCTCGTGGAGGGGGCGACCACTGAAGCTTTCTTT. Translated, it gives CASSPLVEGATTEAFF. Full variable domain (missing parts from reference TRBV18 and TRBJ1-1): NAGVMQNPRHLVRRRGQEARLRCSPMKGHSHVYWYRQLPEEGLKFMVYLQKENIIDESGMPKERFSAEFPKEGPSILRIQQVVRGDSAAYFCASSPLVEGATTEAFFGQGTRLTVV.

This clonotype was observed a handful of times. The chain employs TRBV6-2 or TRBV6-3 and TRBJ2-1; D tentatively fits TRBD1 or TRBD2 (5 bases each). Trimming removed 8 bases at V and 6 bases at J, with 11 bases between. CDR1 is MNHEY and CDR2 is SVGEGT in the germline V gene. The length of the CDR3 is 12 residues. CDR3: CASQERGNEQFF. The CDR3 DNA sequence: TGTGCCAGCCAGGAGAGGGGCAATGAGCAGTTCTTC.

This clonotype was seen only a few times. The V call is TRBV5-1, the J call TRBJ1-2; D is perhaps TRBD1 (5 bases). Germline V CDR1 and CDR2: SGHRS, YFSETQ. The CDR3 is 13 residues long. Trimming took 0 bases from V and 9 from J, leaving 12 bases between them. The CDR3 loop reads CASSLDVGLSYTF. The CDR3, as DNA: TGCGCCAGCAGCTTGGATGTGGGACTGAGCTACACCTTC.

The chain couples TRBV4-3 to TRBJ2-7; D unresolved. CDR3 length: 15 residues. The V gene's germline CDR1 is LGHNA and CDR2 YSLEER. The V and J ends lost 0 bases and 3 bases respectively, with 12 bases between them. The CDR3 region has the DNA TGCGCCAGCAGCCAAGATGAGAACATAGGCTACGAGCAGTACTTC. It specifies CASSQDENIGYEQYF.

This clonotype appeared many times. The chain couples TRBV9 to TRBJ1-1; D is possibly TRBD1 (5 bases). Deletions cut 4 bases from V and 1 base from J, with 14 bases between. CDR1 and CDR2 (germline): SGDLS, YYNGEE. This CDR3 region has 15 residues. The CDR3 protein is CASSRGAAQNTEAFF. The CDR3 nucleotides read TGTGCCAGCAGCAGAGGGGCAGCCCAGAACACTGAAGCTTTCTTT.

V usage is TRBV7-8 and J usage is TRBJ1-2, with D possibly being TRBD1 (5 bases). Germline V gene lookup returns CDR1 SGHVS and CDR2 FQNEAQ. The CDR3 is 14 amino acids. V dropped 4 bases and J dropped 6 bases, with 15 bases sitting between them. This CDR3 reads CASSSLEGLDGYTF. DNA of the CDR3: TGTGCCAGCAGCTCCTTGGAGGGGCTGGATGGCTACACCTTC.

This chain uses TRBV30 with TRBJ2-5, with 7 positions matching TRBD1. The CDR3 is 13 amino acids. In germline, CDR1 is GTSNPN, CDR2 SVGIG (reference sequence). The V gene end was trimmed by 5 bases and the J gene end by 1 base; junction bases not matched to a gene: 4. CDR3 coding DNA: TGTGCCTGGGCCACAGGGGTCCAAGAGACCCAGTACTTC. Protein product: CAWATGVQETQYF. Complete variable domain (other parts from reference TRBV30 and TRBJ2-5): SQTIHQWPATLVQPVGSPLSLECTVEGTSNPNLYWYRQAAGRGLQLLFYSVGIGQISSEVPQNLSASRPQDRQFILSSKKLLLSDSGFYLCAWATGVQETQYFGPGTRLLVL.

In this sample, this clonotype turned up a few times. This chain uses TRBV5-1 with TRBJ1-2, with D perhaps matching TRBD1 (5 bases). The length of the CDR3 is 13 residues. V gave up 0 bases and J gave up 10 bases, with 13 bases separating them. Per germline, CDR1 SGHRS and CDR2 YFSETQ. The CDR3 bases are TGCGCCAGCAGCTTGGGGGGCGCTACACTCTACACCTTC. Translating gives CASSLGGATLYTF.

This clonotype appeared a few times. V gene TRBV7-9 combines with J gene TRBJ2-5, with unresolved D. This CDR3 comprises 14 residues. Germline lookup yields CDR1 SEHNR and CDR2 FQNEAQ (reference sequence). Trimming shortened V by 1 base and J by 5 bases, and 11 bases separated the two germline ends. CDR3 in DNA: TGTGCCAGCAGCTTAGTCACTTTCTTCGAGACCCAGTACTTC. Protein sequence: CASSLVTFFETQYF. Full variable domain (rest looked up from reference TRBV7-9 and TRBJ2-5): DTGVSQNPRHKITKRGQNVTFRCDPISEHNRLYWYRQTLGQGPEFLTYFQNEAQLEKSRLLSDRFSAERPKGSFSTLEIQRTEQGDSAMYLCASSLVTFFETQYFGPGTRLLVL.

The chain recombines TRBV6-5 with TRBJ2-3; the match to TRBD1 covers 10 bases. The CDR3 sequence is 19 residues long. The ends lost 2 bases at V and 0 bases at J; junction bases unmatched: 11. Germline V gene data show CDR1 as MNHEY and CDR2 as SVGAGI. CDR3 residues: CASSYPRDRGVVSTDTQYF. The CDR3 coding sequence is TGTGCCAGCAGTTACCCCCGGGACAGGGGCGTCGTAAGCACAGATACGCAGTATTTT.

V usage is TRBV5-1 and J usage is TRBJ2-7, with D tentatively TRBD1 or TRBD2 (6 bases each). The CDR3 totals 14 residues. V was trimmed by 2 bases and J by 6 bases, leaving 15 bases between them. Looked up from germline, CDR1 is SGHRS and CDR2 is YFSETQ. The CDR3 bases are TGCGCCAGCAGCTTCGGGGGCGCCTTCCTCGAGCAGTACTTC. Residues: CASSFGGAFLEQYF.